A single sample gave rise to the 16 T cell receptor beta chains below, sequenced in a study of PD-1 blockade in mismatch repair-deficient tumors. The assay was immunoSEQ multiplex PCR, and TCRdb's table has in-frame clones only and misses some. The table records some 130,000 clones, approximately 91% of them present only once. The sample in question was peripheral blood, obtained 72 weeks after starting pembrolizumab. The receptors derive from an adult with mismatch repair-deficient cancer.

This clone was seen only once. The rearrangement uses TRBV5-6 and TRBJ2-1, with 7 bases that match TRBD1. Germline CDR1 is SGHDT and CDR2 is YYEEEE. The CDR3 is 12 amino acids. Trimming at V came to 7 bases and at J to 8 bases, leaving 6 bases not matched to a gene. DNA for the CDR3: TGTGCCAGCGAAAACAGGGGCCATGAGCAGTTCTTC. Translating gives CASENRGHEQFF.

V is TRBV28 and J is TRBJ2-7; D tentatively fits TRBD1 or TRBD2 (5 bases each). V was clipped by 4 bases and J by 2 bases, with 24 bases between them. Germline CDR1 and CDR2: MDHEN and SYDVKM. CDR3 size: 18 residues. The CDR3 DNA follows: TGTGCCAGCAGTTATAGGTTAATATTGGGGACGTCTACCTACGAGCAGTACTTC. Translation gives CASSYRLILGTSTYEQYF.

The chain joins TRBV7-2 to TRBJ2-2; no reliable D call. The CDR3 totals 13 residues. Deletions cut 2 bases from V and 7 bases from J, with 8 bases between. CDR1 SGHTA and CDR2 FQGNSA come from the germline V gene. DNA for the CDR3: TGTGCCAGCAGCTTATCAACCGGCGGGGAGCTGTTTTTT. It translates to CASSLSTGGELFF.

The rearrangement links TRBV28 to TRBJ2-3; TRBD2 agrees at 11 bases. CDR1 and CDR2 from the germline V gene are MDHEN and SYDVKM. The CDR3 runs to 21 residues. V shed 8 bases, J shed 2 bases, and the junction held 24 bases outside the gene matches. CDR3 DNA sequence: TGTGCCAGCGAATCTGGTTTATCTCTTCGGCCTAGCGGGAGGACCACAGATACGCAGTATTTT. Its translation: CASESGLSLRPSGRTTDTQYF.

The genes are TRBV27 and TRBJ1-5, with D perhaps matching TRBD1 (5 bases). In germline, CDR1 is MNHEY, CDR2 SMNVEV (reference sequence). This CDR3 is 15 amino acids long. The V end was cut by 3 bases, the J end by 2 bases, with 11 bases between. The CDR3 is CASSFGGVGNQPQHF. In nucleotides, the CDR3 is TGTGCCAGCAGTTTCGGGGGGGTCGGCAATCAGCCCCAGCATTTT.

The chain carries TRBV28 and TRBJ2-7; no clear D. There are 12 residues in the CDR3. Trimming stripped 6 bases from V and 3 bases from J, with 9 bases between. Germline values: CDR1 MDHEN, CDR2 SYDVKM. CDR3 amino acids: CASSPGGYEQYF. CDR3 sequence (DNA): TGTGCCAGCAGCCCAGGTGGCTACGAGCAGTACTTC. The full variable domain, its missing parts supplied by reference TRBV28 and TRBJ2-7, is DVKVTQSSRYLVKRTGEKVFLECVQDMDHENMFWYRQDPGLGLRLIYFSYDVKMKEKGDIPEGYSVSREKKERFSLILESASTNQTSMYLCASSPGGYEQYFGPGTRLTVT.

CDR3 region: CASSRGLGETQYF. The CDR3 DNA sequence: TGTGCCAGCAGCCGAGGGCTGGGAGAGACCCAGTACTTC. The rearrangement joins TRBV6-4 to TRBJ2-5; D is possibly TRBD2 (5 bases). V was shortened by 6 bases and J by 4 bases, with 12 bases between the two germline ends. Germline values: CDR1 MRHNA, CDR2 SNTAGT. The CDR3 covers 13 residues.

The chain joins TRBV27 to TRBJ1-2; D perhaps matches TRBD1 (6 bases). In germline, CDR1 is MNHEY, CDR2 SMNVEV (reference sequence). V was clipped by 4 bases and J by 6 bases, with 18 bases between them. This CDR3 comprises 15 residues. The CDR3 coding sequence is TGTGCCAGCAGTTCACAGGGTTGGTGGGAAGATGGCTACACCTTC. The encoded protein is CASSSQGWWEDGYTF.

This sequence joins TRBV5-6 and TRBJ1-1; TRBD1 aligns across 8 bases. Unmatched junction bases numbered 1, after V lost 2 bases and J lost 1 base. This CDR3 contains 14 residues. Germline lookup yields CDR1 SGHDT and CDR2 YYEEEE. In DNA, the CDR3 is TGTGCCAGCAGCTTTGGACAGGGGAACACTGAAGCTTTCTTT. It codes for CASSFGQGNTEAFF.

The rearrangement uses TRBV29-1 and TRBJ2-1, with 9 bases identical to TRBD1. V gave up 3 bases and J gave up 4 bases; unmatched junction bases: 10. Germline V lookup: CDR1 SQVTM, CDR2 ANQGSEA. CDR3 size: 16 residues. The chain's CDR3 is CSVEISGTGIYNEQFF. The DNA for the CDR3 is TGCAGCGTTGAGATTTCCGGGACAGGGATTTACAATGAGCAGTTCTTC.

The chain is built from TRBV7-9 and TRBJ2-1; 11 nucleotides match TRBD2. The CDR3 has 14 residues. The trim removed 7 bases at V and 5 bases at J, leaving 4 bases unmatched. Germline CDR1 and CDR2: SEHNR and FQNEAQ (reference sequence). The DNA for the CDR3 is TGTGCCAGCACGACTAGCGGGAAGAACAATGAGCAGTTCTTC. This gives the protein CASTTSGKNNEQFF.

The DNA for the CDR3 is TGTGCCAGCAGTACCCGGGCAGGCCACGGCATTGAGCAGTTCTTC. Translated, it gives CASSTRAGHGIEQFF. The V gene is TRBV27, the J gene TRBJ2-1, with D unclear. Trimming removed 5 bases at V and 9 bases at J, with 20 bases between. CDR3 length: 15 residues. CDR1 is MNHEY, CDR2 SMNVEV, per germline (reference sequence).

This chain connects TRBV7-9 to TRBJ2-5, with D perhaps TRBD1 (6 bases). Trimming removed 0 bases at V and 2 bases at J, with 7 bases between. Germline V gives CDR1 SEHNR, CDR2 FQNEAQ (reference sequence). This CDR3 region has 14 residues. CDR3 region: CASSLAGQQETQYF. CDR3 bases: TGTGCCAGCAGCTTAGCGGGACAACAAGAGACCCAGTACTTC.

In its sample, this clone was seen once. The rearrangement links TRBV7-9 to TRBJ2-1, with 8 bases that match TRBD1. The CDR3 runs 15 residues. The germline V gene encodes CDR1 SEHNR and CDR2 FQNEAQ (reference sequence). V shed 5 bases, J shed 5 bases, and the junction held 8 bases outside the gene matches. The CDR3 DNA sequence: TGTGCCAGCAGCCGACCGGACAGGGTGAACAATGAGCAGTTCTTC. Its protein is CASSRPDRVNNEQFF.

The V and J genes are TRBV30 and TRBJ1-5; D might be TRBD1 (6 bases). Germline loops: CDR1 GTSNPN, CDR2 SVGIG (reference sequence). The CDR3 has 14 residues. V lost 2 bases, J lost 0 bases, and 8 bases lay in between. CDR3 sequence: CAWSSTGSNQPQHF. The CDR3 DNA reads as TGTGCCTGGAGTTCGACAGGTAGCAATCAGCCCCAGCATTTT.

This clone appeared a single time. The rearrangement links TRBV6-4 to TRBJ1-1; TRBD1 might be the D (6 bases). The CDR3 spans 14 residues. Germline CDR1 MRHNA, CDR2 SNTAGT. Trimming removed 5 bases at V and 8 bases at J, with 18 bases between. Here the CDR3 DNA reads TGTGCCAGCAGTTTAACAGCCGGGACATCAGAAGCTTTCTTT. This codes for CASSLTAGTSEAFF.